The clone carrying this T cell receptor (beta chain) has only a few counts. The entry originates in a study of tumor-infiltrating lymphocytes in glioblastoma multiforme. Three nested ARM-PCR rounds with V-beta and C-beta primers built TCRB libraries. TCRdb called the multiplex PCR reads again in MiXCR, with one record for every CDR3 protein. The sample yields approximately 9,300 distinct CDR3 sequences, about 66% seen once. The germline V gene has CDR1 SGHAT and CDR2 FQNNGV. The CDR3 covers 18 residues. The J segment lost 9 bases and the V segment lost 5 bases, leaving 22 bases of the junction unmatched.

Input material: brain tumor tissue. This receptor was taken from a male donor with glioblastoma. The chain combines TRBV11-2 with TRBJ2-7; 10 bases align to TRBD1. The CDR3 sequence: CASSTLQLTGGPMRGQYF. DNA of the CDR3: TGTGCCAGCAGCACTCTTCAACTGACAGGGGGCCCTATGCGGGGGCAGTACTTC. The full variable domain, completed using reference TRBV11-2 and TRBJ2-7, is EAGVAQSPRYKIIEKRQSVAFWCNPISGHATLYWYQQILGQGPKLLIQFQNNGVVDDSQLPKDRFSAERLKGVDSTLKIQPAKLEDSAVYLCASSTLQLTGGPMRGQYFGPGTRLTVT.